This TCR beta chain was sequenced during a study of blood T cell repertoires in COVID-19. Study as a whole: The United States, Italy and Spain provided the acute and convalescent COVID-19 samples. T cells, B-cell-depleted T cells, or PBMCs provided the cDNA or gDNA that served as material.

Under the authors' procedure: Scientists estimated how many nucleated cells there were by amplifying reference gene primers. This table comes from immunoSEQ multiplex PCR, and its TCRdb copy is limited to in-frame clones, with some not included. From that table come the V and J calls and clone size; the DNA was used to work out D and trimming. Of around 43,000 clones listed, around 85% are singletons. The CDR3 length is 16 residues. Germline V gene lookup returns CDR1 SGHDT and CDR2 YYEEEE. Trimming removed 6 bases from V and 3 bases from J, with 21 bases in between. The chain is built from TRBV5-6 and TRBJ1-1; D is perhaps TRBD1 (6 bases). The sequence was obtained from a woman aged 80 or over with acute or convalescent COVID-19. Input material: peripheral blood. The DNA for the CDR3 is TGTGCCAGCACCCGTGGGGGCTGGAAGGGGGACACTGAAGCTTTCTTT. Translation gives CASTRGGWKGDTEAFF.